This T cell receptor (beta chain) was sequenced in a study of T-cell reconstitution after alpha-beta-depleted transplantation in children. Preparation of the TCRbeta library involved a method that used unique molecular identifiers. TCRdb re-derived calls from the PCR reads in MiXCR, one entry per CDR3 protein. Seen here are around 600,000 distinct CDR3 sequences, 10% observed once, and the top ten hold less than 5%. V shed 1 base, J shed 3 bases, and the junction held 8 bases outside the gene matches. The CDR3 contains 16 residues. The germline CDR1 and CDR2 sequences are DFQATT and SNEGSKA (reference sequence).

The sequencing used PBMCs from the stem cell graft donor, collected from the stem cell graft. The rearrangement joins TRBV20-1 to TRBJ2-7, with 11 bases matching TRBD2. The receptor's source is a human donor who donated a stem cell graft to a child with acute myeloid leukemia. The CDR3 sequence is CSARGGRTSGRYEQYF. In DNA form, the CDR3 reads TGCAGTGCTAGAGGGGGGCGGACTAGCGGGCGCTACGAGCAGTACTTC.